The present T cell receptor beta chain was sequenced within a study of T cell repertoires in cytomegalovirus infection. Study context: Public signatures in TCR beta pointed to CMV infection and matching HLA type.

MiXCR, run by TCRdb on the reads, gives a single entry per CDR3 protein. The profile shows about 240,000 distinct CDR3 sequences, roughly 6.5% of them singletons. The CDR3 has 16 amino acids. Germline V gene data show CDR1 as MDHEN and CDR2 as SYDVKM. Trimming took 7 bases from V and 0 from J, leaving 15 bases between them. General study findings and limits: Using cumulative public TCR beta family frequency, the authors identified those who carried CMV together with the relevant HLA. The ex vivo response was dominated by HLA-C-restricted CMV-specific TCR beta clonotypes.

This clonotype has a count of ten or more. The antigen is undetermined. Sequencing input: PBMCs. This chain joins TRBV28 and TRBJ2-2; D may be TRBD1 or TRBD2 (5 bases each). This TCR derives from a human donor in good health (CMV status not recorded). Some clones in this sample may be carry-over from other donors' samples. In nucleotides, the CDR3 is TGTGCCAGCATCGCGGTTGGGACGGCGAACACCGGGGAGCTGTTTTTT. Translated, it gives CASIAVGTANTGELFF. Full variable domain (remainder filled in from reference TRBV28 and TRBJ2-2): DVKVTQSSRYLVKRTGEKVFLECVQDMDHENMFWYRQDPGLGLRLIYFSYDVKMKEKGDIPEGYSVSREKKERFSLILESASTNQTSMYLCASIAVGTANTGELFFGEGSRLTVL.